What follows are 9 T cell receptor beta chains derived from one specimen sequenced in a study of CD8 T cells in Susac syndrome. Random hexamers were used to reverse transcribe 0.5 to 1 ug of RNA. TCRdb itself ran the immunoSEQ multiplex PCR reads through MiXCR, one entry per CDR3 protein. The table records 350,000 to 550,000 distinct CDR3 sequences, around 85% of them present only once. The sample taken for sequencing was CD8+ T cells from PBMCs. These receptor sequences come from a human donor with multiple sclerosis.

This chain connects TRBV25-1 to TRBJ2-1, with a possible D match to TRBD2 (5 bases). CDR1 and CDR2 from the germline V gene are MGHDK and SYGVNS. The CDR3 contains 18 residues. V was trimmed by 4 bases and J by 1 base, leaving 20 bases between them. Here the CDR3 reads CASSGSSGNPPSYNEQFF. CDR3 sequence (DNA): TGTGCCAGCAGTGGGTCCTCCGGGAACCCTCCGTCCTACAATGAGCAGTTCTTC.

The chain combines TRBV27 with TRBJ2-5; the D gene is possibly TRBD1 (7 bases). Germline CDR1 is MNHEY and CDR2 is SMNVEV (reference sequence). V was clipped by 5 bases and J by 10 bases, with 29 bases between them. There are 17 residues in the CDR3. CDR3 in amino acids: CASSPHSQDRLLGGQYF. The CDR3 DNA reads TGTGCCAGCAGTCCGCACTCCCAGGACAGGCTGTTGGGGGGCCAGTACTTC.

The CDR3 region is CASSQVGGTGGQAQFF. The CDR3 nucleotides read TGTGCCAGCAGCCAAGTTGGTGGGACAGGGGGTCAGGCGCAGTTCTTC. This chain connects TRBV14 to TRBJ2-1, with TRBD1 matching 11 bases. V gave up 1 base and J gave up 12 bases; unmatched junction bases: 11. Germline V gene data show CDR1 as SGHDN and CDR2 as FVKESK. This CDR3 is built from 16 residues.

This clonotype was recorded only once. The rearrangement links TRBV24-1 to TRBJ2-2; D gene uncertain. The CDR3 is made up of 15 amino acids. Trimming removed 2 bases at V and 2 bases at J, with 8 bases between. The germline V gene encodes CDR1 KGHDR and CDR2 SFDVKD. The CDR3 region has the DNA TGTGCCACCAGTGATTCCATTACCAACACCGGGGAGCTGTTTTTT. Residues: CATSDSITNTGELFF.

V usage is TRBV28 and J usage is TRBJ2-7, with D possibly TRBD2 on 5 matching bases. Trimming shortened V by 5 bases and J by 3 bases, and 11 bases separated the two germline ends. The CDR3 is 13 residues long. CDR1 and CDR2 (germline): MDHEN, SYDVKM. The CDR3 reads CASSTGEYYEQYF. The CDR3 region has the DNA TGTGCCAGCAGTACCGGGGAGTACTACGAGCAGTACTTC.

The rearrangement uses TRBV27 and TRBJ2-3; D possibly matches TRBD1 or TRBD2 (5 bases each). V lost 6 bases and J 4 bases, leaving 14 bases between the germline ends. The CDR3 runs to 14 residues. Germline V gene lookup returns CDR1 MNHEY and CDR2 SMNVEV (reference sequence). CDR3 protein: CASRPSGAPDTQYF. Written as DNA, the CDR3 is TGTGCCAGCAGGCCGTCCGGGGCTCCAGATACGCAGTATTTT.

This clonotype was recorded only once. This chain links TRBV29-1 with TRBJ1-2; D unresolved. This CDR3 has 14 residues. CDR1 and CDR2 (germline): SQVTM, ANQGSEA. The V gene lost 0 bases and the J gene lost 1 base, with 9 bases spanning the gap. The DNA for the CDR3 is TGCAGCGTTGAAGATTTAAGGATTAACTATGGCTACACCTTC. This encodes CSVEDLRINYGYTF. Combining the CDR3 with reference TRBV29-1 and TRBJ1-2 gives the whole variable domain SAVISQKPSRDICQRGTSLTIQCQVDSQVTMMFWYRQQPGQSLTLIATANQGSEATYESGFVIDKFPISRPNLTFSTLTVSNMSPEDSSIYLCSVEDLRINYGYTFGSGTRLTVV.

The rearrangement joins TRBV11-2 to TRBJ2-5; D possibly corresponds to TRBD2 (6 bases). CDR3 length equals 11 residues. The germline CDR1 and CDR2 sequences are SGHAT and FQNNGV. The V end lost 0 bases, the J end lost 10 bases, and 6 bases lay between the germline ends. DNA for the CDR3: TGTGCCAGCAGCTTAGACGGGAGCCAGTACTTC. Protein: CASSLDGSQYF.

The table lists this clonotype with a count of one. The genes are TRBV12-3 or TRBV12-4 and TRBJ1-5; 7 bases map to TRBD1. Germline trimming cut 7 bases from V and 6 bases from J; bases unmatched to any gene: 6. This CDR3 is built from 13 residues. The CDR3 region is CASTSDRTQPQHF. DNA for the CDR3: TGTGCCAGCACCTCGGACAGGACTCAGCCCCAGCATTTT.